This section outlines one T cell receptor (beta chain) sequence together with its context. This clone was picked up a small number of times. The antigen this receptor binds is unknown. Per-base quality was not reported, and no clone a single base away is much larger than it. The cohort consisted of hundreds of healthy bone marrow donors. Cohort members were all nominally healthy when sampled, although unrecorded immune exposures were likely present. The donor tested CMV seropositive and was one of the 289 seropositive cohort members. Every donor gave a peripheral blood sample, and the peripheral blood mononuclear cells from that sample were used for TCR beta sequencing. The Qiagen DNeasy Blood Extraction Kit was used to extract genomic DNA from the blood cell samples. The library was prepared using the immunoSEQ multiplex PCR assay. For the multiplex PCR, a mixture combining 60 forward primers for TCR Vbeta segments and 13 reverse primers for TCR Jbeta segments was used. The CDR3 region of rearranged TCR beta genes was amplified from genomic DNA by a multiplex PCR assay. Amplified TCR beta libraries were sequenced as 87-base-pair reads on the Illumina HiSeq System. Per the authors' processing: A later analysis tallied 70 million to 100 million unique TCR beta chains across the 700 or so repertoires, and 10 million to 11 million of those chains were shared by two or more donors. A nearest-neighbor algorithm error-corrected the raw reads and collapsed the reads into unique sequences, merging closely related sequences to remove PCR and sequencing errors. CDR3 sequences were aligned to IMGT reference sequences to assign V, D and J gene segments. For a sequence to be retained, a match of at least six nucleotides was required to both a V gene segment and a J gene segment. Rearrangements were classified as productive when the CDR3 lacked stop codons and remained in frame with V and J, and all other rearrangements were classified as non-productive. CDR3 was defined according to IMGT convention as the region running from the second conserved V-encoded cysteine to the conserved J-encoded phenylalanine. The earlier analysis of about 590 of the donors excluded sequences that lacked an unambiguous match to a single V gene segment. In an earlier analysis of about 590 of the donors, a V segment was called functional when productive rearrangements were above 56.7%, and segregating when the standard deviation between donors exceeded 5%. A statistical classification framework was built for diagnosing cytomegalovirus status from the catalog of TCR beta chain sequences. A later analysis assigned V and J genes by comparing TCR nucleotide sequences with IMGT/GENE-DB human TR gene sequences. Using the TCRdist pipeline, a later analysis assigned CDR3 sequences along with most-parsimonious VDJ recombination scenarios. In a later analysis, every TCR beta chain was defined by the combination of its CDR3 amino acid sequence and its V-gene family, and reads without a unique V-gene family were dropped. As a way to deal with suspected cross-contamination and a sequencing artifact, a later analysis dropped 450 to 600 nucleotide sequences that were highly shared and had low generation probability. In a later analysis, a clonal expansion index for each public chain was calculated from normalized within-repertoire ranks of inferred template counts. In a later analysis, generation probabilities were computed using a VDJ recombination model fitted to out-of-frame rearrangements, and the results were checked against IGoR. A later analysis scored TCR-TCR, TCR-HLA and TCR-CMV co-occurrence with hypergeometric tests, applying a repertoire-size bias correction to TCR pairs. False discovery rates were estimated in a later analysis by permuting HLA or CMV assignments 20 times. A later analysis grouped co-occurring TCRs with DBSCAN, adding TCRdist sequence similarity when clustering within HLA-allele-positive subsets. For co-occurrence clustering, repertoires with fewer than 30,000 or more than 120,000 public chains were excluded, along with five or six repertoires with anomalous nucleotide sharing. TCRdb's version of the immuneACCESS table is confined to in-frame rearrangements and falls short of the full clone set. An unresolved V gene accounts for under half of the shortfall where checked; the remainder is of unknown origin. For V, J and clone size, that table is used; D and trimming come from the DNA. This sample is represented by about 160,000 clones; more than 65% of them were singletons. The top ten clones comprise roughly 2.7% of the sample.

Per the germline V gene, SGHRS is the CDR1 and YFSETQ is the CDR2. V gives up 2 bases and J gives up 2 bases, and the segment between their germline ends measures 8 bases. The CDR3 spans 13 residues, from the cysteine through the phenylalanine. Kept here is only the CDR3 DNA, which spans 39 bases and is read in frame from base 1. This sample was included in a study of cytomegalovirus exposure and HLA in healthy donors (dated by TCRdb to about 2017). For context, the study as a whole: In an earlier analysis of approximately 640 of the donors, 276 Gb of sequence data and 100 million or so unique TCR beta sequences from some 170 million T cells were reported. The genetic ancestry cluster associated with self-reported Caucasian donors included about 84% of the roughly 400 genotyped donors. Typing coverage varied by locus: roughly 620-640 donors for A, B, C, DRB1 and DQB1; approximately 500 for DQA1; 600 to 610 for DPA1; 450 to 480 for DPB1. A later genetic analysis took genome-wide SNP genotypes for about 65% of the roughly 670 donors and used that subset as a discovery cohort. HLA typing included class I and class II loci at four-digit resolution. Four to six DR-DQ haplotypes were handled as single units for association and clustering, since linkage in the cohort was strong. To predict cytomegalovirus infection status, the study combined high-throughput TCR immunosequencing, statistical association of individual TCRs with disease status, and machine learning. Rather than using new phenotypic data, the later analysis identified candidate immune exposures from TCR beta sequences and from how often those sequences occurred across donors. A later analysis re-analyzed previously published TCR beta repertoires from about 600 donors and added high-resolution HLA genotyping to study TCR occurrence patterns. The study used immunosequencing to profile the T cell repertoires of several hundred subjects and linked those repertoires to cytomegalovirus serostatus. Alongside the repertoire data, information on donor age, sex, ethnicity and CMV serostatus was compiled. All discovery cohort repertoires had been generated on a single sequencing platform. In addition to the first cohort of hundreds of subjects, a separate validation cohort of 100 to 150 different subjects was used. To decide whether each TCR beta V gene segment behaved as functional or pseudogenic, an earlier analysis of nearly 600 of the donors relied on high-throughput TCR beta sequencing. Among about 370 genotyped donors of the cohort, an average of approximately 240,000 unique TCR beta nucleotide sequences was sequenced per donor, of which about 19% were non-productive. The study was designed to test whether signatures of past pathogen exposure could be identified by cataloging public T cell receptors. About 300 gigabases of sequencing data and approximately 91 million unique TCR sequences made up an early release that covered 500 to 700 HLA-typed donors.

The paper's findings and limits, for the study overall: In a later genetic analysis, fewer N-insertions in productive TCRs were reported among donors in an Asian-associated ancestry cluster than the approximately 670-donor mean. The study listed 164 TCR beta chains as associated with cytomegalovirus. A few of the identified cytomegalovirus-associated TCR beta chains were confirmed in vitro to be specific for cytomegalovirus antigens. Roughly uniform sequencing depth across donors was assumed in presence/absence analyses, although this assumption may not hold. CMV serostatus was the only immune exposure information available for the cohort. Fewer than 20 rarely observed V segments, including chromosome 9 orphons, were excluded from the earlier analysis of approximately 600 of the donors because counts were too low. In a later analysis, HLA-associated TCR beta chains showed more clonal expansion and lower generation probabilities than non-associated chains that were equally common. According to a later analysis, parvovirus B19, influenza, CMV and Epstein-Barr virus appeared linked to several top co-occurrence clusters. An association between a missense DCLRE1C variant and V-gene and J-gene trimming of TCR beta chains was found in a later genetic analysis and replicated in an independent cohort. Correlated functional status among segregating V segments might reflect linkage disequilibrium, but an unknown experimental factor could not be ruled out. According to a later analysis, TCR association rates differed among HLA loci, with DRB1 alleles showing the most associated TCRs and HLA-C alleles showing the fewest. In a later analysis, most CMV-associated TCR beta chains were found to appear HLA-restricted, with HLA associations seemingly driven largely by CMV exposure. This cohort had only TCR beta chains sequenced, and the lack of alpha or paired-chain data limited which features could be detected. Most TCR sequences were seen in very few donors, while some public TCRs were found in many individuals. A later analysis associated about 17,000 TCR beta sequences with specific HLA alleles at a false discovery rate of 0.05. An earlier analysis of several hundred of the donors showed that most TCR beta V segments appeared in productive rearrangements either about 87% or about 30% of the time, which broadly matched IMGT annotations. Because some donors lacked HLA typing at each locus, the association tests relied only on the typed subset. The classifier was reported to diagnose cytomegalovirus status with high specificity and sensitivity in both the original cohort and the validation cohort. A further reported finding was that TCR beta sequences accurately predicted the HLA-A and HLA-B alleles for most subjects in the first cohort. It was suggested by the authors that the approach could potentially be generalized to other disease states and immunological phenotypes. Because the 87-base-pair reads could not distinguish some IMGT-functional V segments, including TRBV6-2 and TRBV6-3, those segments were excluded. Assigning TCR associations to individual alleles was difficult when HLA alleles, especially DR and DQ, strongly co-occurred. A cluster of highly shared sequence variants was judged likely to be a technical artifact of the sequencing pipeline.

The source of this sequence is a woman between 40 and 50 years old in good health and CMV-seropositive. The chain is assembled from TRBV5-1 and TRBJ2-7; no D gene is confidently identified. The sample was PBMCs. Here is the DNA: TGCGCCAGCAGCTTTGGCAGGACCTACGAGCAGTACTTC. This yields the protein CASSFGRTYEQYF. This CDR3, with the reference TRBV5-1 and TRBJ2-7 proteins standing in past its ends, gives the full variable domain KAGVTQTPRYLIKTRGQQVTLSCSPISGHRSVSWYQQTPGQGLQFLFEYFSETQRNKGNFPGRFSGRQFSNSRSEMNVSTLELGDSALYLCASSFGRTYEQYFGPGTRLTVT.